These 27 T cell receptor beta chains were all obtained from the same sample, sequenced in a study of CD8 T cells in ankylosing spondylitis. TCRdb called the 5' RACE reads again in MiXCR, with one record for every CDR3 protein. The sample contains 300,000 to 350,000 distinct CDR3 sequences, roughly 11% of which appear only once. The sequenced sample consisted of blood, either unsorted or a sorted T cell fraction (not recorded which). Receptor source: a female donor with ankylosing spondylitis or in good health (not recorded which).

This clonotype has a count of ten or more. The chain links TRBV5-6 to TRBJ2-4; 8 nucleotides align to TRBD1. This CDR3 has 14 amino acids. Germline V gene lookup returns CDR1 SGHDT and CDR2 YYEEEE. V gave up 1 base and J gave up 7 bases; unmatched junction bases: 4. As DNA, the CDR3 is TGTGCCAGCAGCTTGCGGCAGGGGGCGAACATTCAGTACTTC. As protein: CASSLRQGANIQYF.

A few counts support this clonotype. This chain joins TRBV6-5 and TRBJ2-5, with D possibly TRBD1 on 5 matching bases. The germline V gene has CDR1 MNHEY and CDR2 SVGAGI. V was clipped by 0 bases and J by 5 bases, with 10 bases between them. There are 14 residues in the CDR3. Here the CDR3 reads CASSYSGRAETQYF. In DNA, the CDR3 is TGTGCCAGCAGTTACTCAGGCAGGGCGGAGACCCAGTACTTC.

This clonotype was observed a handful of times. In DNA, the CDR3 is TGTGCCAGCAGCTTAGGGGGAGTGTTCTACGAGCAGTACTTC. Amino acids: CASSLGGVFYEQYF. V is TRBV7-2 and J is TRBJ2-7; TRBD2 might be the D (5 bases). Germline assignment: CDR1 SGHTA and CDR2 FQGNSA. The CDR3 length is 14 residues. V lost 1 base and J lost 3, with 10 bases in between.

Many counts were recorded for this clonotype. CDR3 in amino acids: CASSTRDRYEQYF. The CDR3 nucleotides are TGTGCCAGCAGCACCCGGGACAGATACGAGCAGTACTTC. The genes are TRBV5-6 and TRBJ2-7, with TRBD1 identical over 7 bases. Germline V lookup: CDR1 SGHDT, CDR2 YYEEEE. This CDR3 comprises 13 residues. V shed 4 bases, J shed 4 bases, and the junction held 5 bases outside the gene matches.

This clonotype was seen more than once but under ten times. The CDR3 DNA reads TGTGCCAGCAGCCAGCAACTCAGGGGCCAAGAGACCCAGTACTTC. Translating gives CASSQQLRGQETQYF. This chain connects TRBV5-5 to TRBJ2-5, with a tentative D call TRBD1 (6 bases). Trimming cost V 4 bases and J 1 base, with 14 bases left between them. CDR1 is SGHKS, CDR2 YYEKEE, per germline (reference sequence). The length of the CDR3 is 15 residues.

This clonotype appeared many times. The chain joins TRBV7-9 to TRBJ1-2; 11 bases align to TRBD1. The CDR3 sequence is 14 residues long. V lost 5 bases to trimming and J lost 7 bases; unmatched junction nucleotides: 6. CDR1 is SEHNR, CDR2 FQNEAQ, per germline (reference sequence). The CDR3 coding sequence is TGTGCCAGCAGCGAAGGGACAGGGGGTGTTGGCTACACCTTC. This gives the protein CASSEGTGGVGYTF.

This clonotype was picked up a small number of times. V is TRBV3-1 and J is TRBJ1-2; D not resolved. This CDR3 is 12 amino acids long. Germline loops: CDR1 LGHDT, CDR2 YNNKEL (reference sequence). V lost 1 base and J lost 3, with 3 bases in between. CDR3: CASSQGHYGYTF. The DNA for the CDR3 is TGTGCCAGCAGCCAAGGGCACTATGGCTACACCTTC. Together with reference TRBV3-1 and TRBJ1-2, the CDR3 gives the full variable domain: DTAVSQTPKYLVTQMGNDKSIKCEQNLGHDTMYWYKQDSKKFLKIMFSYNNKELIINETVPNRFSPKSPDKAHLNLHINSLELGDSAVYFCASSQGHYGYTFGSGTRLTVV.

This rearrangement joins TRBV29-1 to TRBJ2-1; 11 positions match TRBD2. The CDR3 loop spans 13 amino acids. The junction had 5 bases not matched to a gene; V was cut back by 5 bases and J by 8 bases. CDR1 is SQVTM, CDR2 ANQGSEA, per germline. The CDR3 nucleotides are TGCAGCGTTCCGGGACTAGCGGAACATGAGCAGTTCTTC. It translates to CSVPGLAEHEQFF.

The rearrangement uses TRBV9 and TRBJ2-3; 7 nucleotides line up with TRBD2. V trimming: 1 base; J trimming: 4 bases; junction bases outside the gene matches: 18. The CDR3 length is 19 residues. CDR1 is SGDLS, CDR2 YYNGEE, per germline. DNA for the CDR3: TGTGCCAGCAGCGTAACCCGAATGTCATCAAGCGGGGTGTCAGATACGCAGTATTTT. Translated, it gives CASSVTRMSSSGVSDTQYF.

The chain recombines TRBV28 with TRBJ2-7; D may be TRBD2 (5 bases). V lost 5 bases and J lost 1, with 15 bases in between. CDR1 and CDR2 from the germline V gene are MDHEN and SYDVKM. The CDR3 loop spans 15 amino acids. CDR3 sequence: CASSPHTADSYEQYF. CDR3 DNA: TGTGCCAGCAGTCCTCATACAGCGGATTCCTACGAGCAGTACTTC. Full variable domain (remainder filled in from reference TRBV28 and TRBJ2-7): DVKVTQSSRYLVKRTGEKVFLECVQDMDHENMFWYRQDPGLGLRLIYFSYDVKMKEKGDIPEGYSVSREKKERFSLILESASTNQTSMYLCASSPHTADSYEQYFGPGTRLTVT.

In its sample, this clonotype was seen many times. This sequence joins TRBV7-9 and TRBJ2-5, with D maybe TRBD1 (5 bases). V dropped 3 bases and J dropped 7 bases, with 12 bases sitting between them. The CDR3 runs to 13 residues. The germline CDR1 and CDR2 sequences are SEHNR and FQNEAQ (reference sequence). The CDR3 sequence is CASSLNRSVTQYF. In DNA form, the CDR3 reads TGTGCCAGCAGCTTGAACAGGAGCGTGACCCAGTACTTC.

This clonotype was detected ten times or more. The chain joins TRBV29-1 to TRBJ2-3, with 14 nucleotides matching TRBD2. The CDR3 is made up of 15 amino acids. Looked up from germline, CDR1 is SQVTM and CDR2 is ANQGSEA. J gave up 4 bases and V 4 bases, and 4 bases lay outside the gene matches. The CDR3 loop is CSVGLAGGPADTQYF. The DNA for the CDR3 is TGCAGCGTTGGACTAGCGGGAGGGCCCGCAGATACGCAGTATTTT.

This clonotype came up a few times. J is TRBJ2-3 and V is TRBV4-2; D call uncertain. V lost 0 bases to trimming and J lost 0 bases, with 7 bases between them. CDR1 and CDR2 (germline): LGHNA, YNFKEQ. The CDR3 is 15 amino acids. CDR3 region: CASSQEVSSTDTQYF. In DNA, the CDR3 is TGTGCCAGCAGCCAAGAGGTCTCCAGCACAGATACGCAGTATTTT.

The V and J genes are TRBV7-2 and TRBJ2-4; 7 bases map to TRBD2. The ends lost 5 bases at V and 4 bases at J; junction bases unmatched: 8. This CDR3 is built from 15 residues. Germline loops: CDR1 SGHTA, CDR2 FQGNSA. The CDR3 loop is CASSPGGSGKNIQYF. Written as DNA, the CDR3 is TGTGCCAGCAGCCCCGGGGGGAGCGGGAAAAACATTCAGTACTTC.

This clonotype appeared many times. J is TRBJ2-7 and V is TRBV7-9; D is perhaps TRBD1 (5 bases). The CDR3 extends over 12 amino acids. Germline V CDR1 and CDR2: SEHNR, FQNEAQ (reference sequence). The V and J ends lost 3 bases and 7 bases respectively, with 10 bases between them. The CDR3 DNA reads as TGTGCCAGCAGCTTCATGGGGCGTGAGCAGTACTTC. This sequence encodes CASSFMGREQYF.

This clonotype has ten or more counts. This sequence joins TRBV5-5 and TRBJ1-2; D ambiguous. Germline V gene lookup returns CDR1 SGHKS and CDR2 YYEKEE (reference sequence). CDR3 length equals 12 residues. Trimming stripped 2 bases from V and 4 bases from J, with 6 bases between. The CDR3 loop is CASSFEGYGYTF. The CDR3 nucleotides are TGTGCCAGCAGCTTTGAAGGCTATGGCTACACCTTC.

This clonotype was seen ten or more times. This chain connects TRBV15 to TRBJ2-1; TRBD1 matches at 12 bases. The CDR3 covers 15 residues. Germline assignment: CDR1 LNHNV and CDR2 YYDKDF (reference sequence). J gave up 7 bases and V 5 bases, and 6 bases lay outside the gene matches. The DNA for the CDR3 is TGTGCCACCAGCGCCGGGACAGGGGGCATGAATGAGCAGTTCTTC. This gives the protein CATSAGTGGMNEQFF.

The table lists this clonotype with many counts. The J gene is TRBJ2-7, the V gene TRBV15, with TRBD2 matching 9 bases. The CDR3 totals 17 residues. CDR1 and CDR2 from the germline V gene are LNHNV and YYDKDF (reference sequence). Losses at the gene ends were 1 base for V and 3 bases for J; bases not matched to a gene: 10. The CDR3 here is CATSRVYGLAIDYEQYF. CDR3 nucleotide sequence: TGTGCCACCAGCAGAGTCTACGGACTAGCGATAGACTACGAGCAGTACTTC.

This clonotype appeared many times. This chain links TRBV27 with TRBJ2-3, with 8 nucleotides matching TRBD1. Losses at the gene ends were 5 bases for V and 10 bases for J; bases not matched to a gene: 8. The V gene's germline CDR1 is MNHEY and CDR2 SMNVEV (reference sequence). This CDR3 contains 13 residues. This CDR3 reads CASSPGTGPAQYF. The CDR3 nucleotides read TGTGCCAGCAGTCCCGGGACAGGACCCGCGCAGTATTTT.

This clonotype was counted a few times. This chain connects TRBV9 to TRBJ1-5; 7 bases map to TRBD1. V gave up 3 bases and J gave up 0 bases; unmatched junction bases: 3. Germline V gene lookup returns CDR1 SGDLS and CDR2 YYNGEE. The CDR3 spans 15 residues. CDR3 sequence: CASSDGTASNQPQHF. The CDR3 DNA sequence: TGTGCCAGCAGCGACGGGACAGCTAGCAATCAGCCCCAGCATTTT. The complete variable domain, with remaining parts taken from reference TRBV9 and TRBJ1-5, reads DSGVTQTPKHLITATGQRVTLRCSPRSGDLSVYWYQQSLDQGLQFLIQYYNGEERAKGNILERFSAQQFPDLHSELNLSSLELGDSALYFCASSDGTASNQPQHFGDGTRLSIL.

In its sample, this clonotype was seen many times. The V gene is TRBV7-9, the J gene TRBJ1-4, with TRBD1 as a possible D gene (5 bases). This CDR3 has 15 residues. The germline V and J ends were trimmed by 2 bases and 5 bases, with 12 bases remaining between them. From germline, CDR1 is SEHNR and CDR2 FQNEAQ (reference sequence). The DNA for the CDR3 is TGTGCCAGCAGCTTAACGGGGGGTTTGAATGAAAAACTGTTTTTT. Its protein is CASSLTGGLNEKLFF.

This clonotype was recorded at least ten times. The rearrangement links TRBV5-1 to TRBJ1-1; D is undetermined. The CDR3 has 15 amino acids. Between the trimmed V and J ends, which lost 4 bases and 2 bases, there was a span of 15 bases. The germline gives CDR1 SGHRS, CDR2 YFSETQ. CDR3 sequence reads: CASSPYLSDNTEAFF. DNA for the CDR3: TGCGCCAGCAGCCCATACCTCTCCGACAACACTGAAGCTTTCTTT.

The sample holds many counts of this clonotype. The V call is TRBV29-1, the J call TRBJ2-3; no clear D. V was trimmed by 1 base and J by 3 bases, leaving 5 bases between them. The CDR3 covers 12 residues. Germline-derived CDR1 and CDR2 are SQVTM and ANQGSEA. CDR3 nucleotides: TGCAGCGTTGAAGGAGTGACAGATACGCAGTATTTT. Encoded protein: CSVEGVTDTQYF.

This clonotype was seen at least ten times. The V gene is TRBV7-2, the J gene TRBJ2-5; possibly TRBD1 for D (6 bases). The length of the CDR3 is 14 residues. Trimming removed 5 bases at V and 7 bases at J, with 17 bases between. Per the germline V gene, CDR1 is SGHTA and CDR2 is FQGNSA. DNA for the CDR3: TGTGCCAGCAGCCTACAGGGCTATCATGGGACCCAGTACTTC. It specifies CASSLQGYHGTQYF.

The sample holds many counts of this clonotype. The chain has TRBV29-1 and TRBJ2-5, with no clear D. V gave up 7 bases and J gave up 1 base, with 13 bases separating them. The CDR3 runs to 13 residues. Germline-derived CDR1 and CDR2 are SQVTM and ANQGSEA. CDR3 sequence: CSADLGGQETQYF. CDR3 nucleotides: TGCAGCGCCGACCTTGGTGGCCAAGAGACCCAGTACTTC.

This clonotype has ten or more counts. The chain recombines TRBV6-2 or TRBV6-3 with TRBJ2-1, with 7 bases identical to TRBD2. This CDR3 is 14 amino acids long. The trim removed 7 bases at V and 1 base at J, leaving 4 bases unmatched. Germline CDR1 reads MNHEY; CDR2 reads SVGEGT. The CDR3, as DNA: TGTGCCAGCATCAATAGCGGGTCCTACAATGAGCAGTTCTTC. Amino acids: CASINSGSYNEQFF.

This clonotype was counted many times. This rearrangement joins TRBV6-5 to TRBJ2-1; 7 bases align to TRBD2. The CDR3 loop spans 15 amino acids. Germline CDR1 reads MNHEY; CDR2 reads SVGAGI. The V gene end was trimmed by 2 bases and the J gene end by 9 bases; junction bases not matched to a gene: 10. The CDR3: CASSYGREQGSEQFF. DNA for the CDR3: TGTGCCAGCAGTTACGGGCGGGAGCAAGGCAGTGAGCAGTTCTTC.